This T cell receptor beta chain came from a study of blood T cell repertoires in COVID-19. Study at large: The United States, Italy and Spain provided the acute and convalescent COVID-19 samples. The cDNA or gDNA used as material had been derived from T cells, B-cell-depleted T cells, or PBMCs.

Seattle researchers signed up patients amid active infection and tracked them longitudinally. Authors' methods: Estimation of nucleated cell counts was performed using reference gene primer amplification. TCRdb's table, derived via immunoSEQ multiplex PCR, lists solely in-frame clones and lacks some. For V, J and clone size, that table is used; D and trimming come from the DNA. The table records 50,000 to 65,000 clones, roughly 84% of them present only once. This sequence originates from a man in his 60s with COVID-19, enrolled during active disease. The sequencing input was peripheral blood.

CDR3 nucleotide sequence: TGCAGCGTAGTTCAACAGGGTGCGCGTGAAGCTTTCTTT. It specifies CSVVQQGAREAFF. The chain links TRBV29-1 to TRBJ1-1, with a weak D call TRBD1 (6 bases). V dropped 6 bases and J dropped 7 bases, with 18 bases sitting between them. The CDR3 length is 13 residues. Germline V gives CDR1 SQVTM, CDR2 ANQGSEA.